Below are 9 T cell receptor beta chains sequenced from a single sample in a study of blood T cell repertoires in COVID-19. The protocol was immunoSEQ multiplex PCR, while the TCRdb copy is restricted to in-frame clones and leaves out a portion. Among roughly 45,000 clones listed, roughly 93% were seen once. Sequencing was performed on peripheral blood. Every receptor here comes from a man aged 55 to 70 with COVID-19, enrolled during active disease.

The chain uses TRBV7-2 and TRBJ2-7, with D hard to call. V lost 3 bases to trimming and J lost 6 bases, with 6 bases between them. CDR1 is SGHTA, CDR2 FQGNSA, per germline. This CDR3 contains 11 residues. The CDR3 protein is CASSFNSEQYF. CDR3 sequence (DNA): TGTGCCAGCAGCTTTAACAGCGAGCAGTACTTC.

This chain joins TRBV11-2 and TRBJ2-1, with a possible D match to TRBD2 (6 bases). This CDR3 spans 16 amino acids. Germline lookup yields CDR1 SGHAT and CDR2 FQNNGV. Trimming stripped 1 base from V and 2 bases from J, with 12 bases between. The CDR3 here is CASSLVWGRTYNEQFF. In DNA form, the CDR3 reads TGTGCCAGCAGCTTAGTCTGGGGGAGGACCTACAATGAGCAGTTCTTC.

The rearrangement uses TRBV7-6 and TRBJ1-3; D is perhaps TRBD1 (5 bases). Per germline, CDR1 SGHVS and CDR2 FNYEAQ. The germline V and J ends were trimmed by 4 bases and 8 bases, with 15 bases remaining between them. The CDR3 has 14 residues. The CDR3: CASSSGKRRDTIYF. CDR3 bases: TGTGCCAGCAGCTCAGGGAAAAGGAGGGACACCATATATTTT.

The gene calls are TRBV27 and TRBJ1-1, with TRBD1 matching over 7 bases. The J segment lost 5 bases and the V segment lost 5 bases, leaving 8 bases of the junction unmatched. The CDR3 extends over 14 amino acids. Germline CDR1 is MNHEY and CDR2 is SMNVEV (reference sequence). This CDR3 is CASSPRQGRTEAFF. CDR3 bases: TGTGCCAGCAGTCCCCGACAGGGTCGAACTGAAGCTTTCTTT.

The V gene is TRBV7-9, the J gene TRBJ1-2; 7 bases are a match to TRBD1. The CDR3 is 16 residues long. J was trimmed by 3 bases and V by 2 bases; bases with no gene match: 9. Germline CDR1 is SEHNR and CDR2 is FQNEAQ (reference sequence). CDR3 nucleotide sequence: TGTGCCAGCAGCTTAAGTGTCGGCAGGGGGGACTATGGCTACACCTTC. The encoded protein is CASSLSVGRGDYGYTF.

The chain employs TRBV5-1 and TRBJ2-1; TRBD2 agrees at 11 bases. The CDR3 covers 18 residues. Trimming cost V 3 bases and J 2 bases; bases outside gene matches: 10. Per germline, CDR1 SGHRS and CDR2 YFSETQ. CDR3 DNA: TGCGCCAGCAGCTCATTAACCTTAGCGGGAGGGCCCTACAATGAGCAGTTCTTC. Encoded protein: CASSSLTLAGGPYNEQFF.

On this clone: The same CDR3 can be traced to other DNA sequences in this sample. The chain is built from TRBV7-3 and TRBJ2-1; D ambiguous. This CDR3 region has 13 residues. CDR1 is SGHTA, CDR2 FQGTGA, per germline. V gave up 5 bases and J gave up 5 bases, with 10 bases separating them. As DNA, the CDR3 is TGTGCCAGCAGCCTCTCCGGAGACAATGAGCAGTTCTTC. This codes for CASSLSGDNEQFF. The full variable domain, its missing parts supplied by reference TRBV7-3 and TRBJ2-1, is GAGVSQTPSNKVTEKGKYVELRCDPISGHTALYWYRQSLGQGPEFLIYFQGTGAADDSGLPNDRFFAVRPEGSVSTLKIQRTERGDSAVYLCASSLSGDNEQFFGPGTRLTVL.

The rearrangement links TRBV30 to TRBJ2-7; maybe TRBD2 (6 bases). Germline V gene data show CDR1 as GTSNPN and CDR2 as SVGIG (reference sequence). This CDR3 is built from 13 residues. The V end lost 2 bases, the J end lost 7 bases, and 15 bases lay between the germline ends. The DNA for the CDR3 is TGTGCCTGGAGTAGGACTACCCGAGGTGAGCAGTACTTC. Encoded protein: CAWSRTTRGEQYF.

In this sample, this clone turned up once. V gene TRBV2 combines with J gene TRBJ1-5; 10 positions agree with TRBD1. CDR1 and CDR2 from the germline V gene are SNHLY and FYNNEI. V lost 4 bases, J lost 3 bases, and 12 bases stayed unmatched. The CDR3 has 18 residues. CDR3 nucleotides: TGTGCCAGCAGTGTCCCGGGACAGGGGACGGCTTCCAATCAGCCCCAGCATTTT. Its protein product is CASSVPGQGTASNQPQHF. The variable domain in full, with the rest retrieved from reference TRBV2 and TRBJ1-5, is EPEVTQTPSHQVTQMGQEVILRCVPISNHLYFYWYRQILGQKVEFLVSFYNNEISEKSEIFDDQFSVERPDGSNFTLKIRSTKLEDSAMYFCASSVPGQGTASNQPQHFGDGTRLSIL.